Listed here is a single T cell receptor beta chain. What it binds is unknown. The source of the sample is a study of T cells in localized non-small cell lung cancer. Study-wide findings and caveats: Longer overall survival associated with higher blood T cell density; shorter survival with higher adjacent-lung clonality. Uninvolved adjacent lung had more T cell clonality than any other tissue, topping tumor.

This table comes from immunoSEQ multiplex PCR, and its TCRdb copy is limited to in-frame clones, with some not included. The repertoire holds about 19,000 clones, with about 90% as singletons. The V and J ends lost 4 bases and 7 bases, in that order; junction bases with no gene match: 7. The germline V gene encodes CDR1 KGHSH and CDR2 LQKENI. This CDR3 contains 14 residues. The V gene is TRBV18, the J gene TRBJ2-1; 7 positions agree with TRBD2. The specimen was peripheral blood, collected before any cancer treatment. The receptor was isolated from a woman aged 40-69 years with stage I lung adenocarcinoma. CDR3 bases: TGTGCCAGCTCACAGGCGGGGGACCGGAATGAGCAGTTCTTC. It encodes CASSQAGDRNEQFF. The entire variable domain, with the rest obtained from reference TRBV18 and TRBJ2-1, is as follows: NAGVMQNPRHLVRRRGQEARLRCSPMKGHSHVYWYRQLPEEGLKFMVYLQKENIIDESGMPKERFSAEFPKEGPSILRIQQVVRGDSAAYFCASSQAGDRNEQFFGPGTRLTVL.